This T cell receptor (beta chain) comes out of a study of blood T cell repertoires in COVID-19. This clone appeared a single time. From germline, CDR1 is MNHEY and CDR2 SVGAGI. The CDR3 runs 12 residues. Deletions cut 6 bases from V and 0 bases from J, with 5 bases between. Libraries were prepared by immunoSEQ multiplex PCR; TCRdb keeps only in-frame clonotypes and omits some of them. The repertoire consists of some 120,000 clones, with around 86% occurring once and the leading ten covering about 4.5%. Source material: peripheral blood. V is TRBV6-5 and J is TRBJ1-1; possible D gene TRBD1, 5 bases. The sequence was collected from a man aged 40-50 years with acute or convalescent COVID-19. The CDR3 sequence is CASSRVNTEAFF. CDR3 sequence (DNA): TGTGCCAGCAGCAGGGTGAACACTGAAGCTTTCTTT.